The next 27 T cell receptor beta chains were all read from a single sample in a study of T cell responses to AZD1222 COVID-19 vaccine. Assay: immunoSEQ multiplex PCR; the TCRdb copy retains only in-frame clones and omits some. Of more than 80,000 clones in the sample, approximately 85% are singletons; the top ten hold around 3.5%. The source was peripheral blood, collected 28 days after the second AZD1222 dose. Receptors originate from an adult who received the AZD1222 COVID-19 vaccine.

This clone was detected a few times. V is TRBV5-6 and J is TRBJ2-7; tentative D call: TRBD2 (6 bases). The germline CDR1 and CDR2 sequences are SGHDT and YYEEEE. The CDR3 runs to 15 residues. The ends were cut back, 1 base at V and 2 bases at J, with 13 bases in the middle. The CDR3 region has the DNA TGTGCCAGCAGCTTGCCACTTACGGGGGCCTACGAGCAGTACTTC. It encodes CASSLPLTGAYEQYF.

The sample holds one count of this clone. This chain connects TRBV7-9 to TRBJ1-1; D may be TRBD1 (5 bases). CDR3 length equals 14 residues. CDR1 is SEHNR, CDR2 FQNEAQ, per germline (reference sequence). V was pared by 6 bases and J by 8 bases, with 19 bases between. The CDR3 bases are TGTGCCAGCAGTAGCGGGACGGGGAACCCGGAAGCTTTCTTT. It codes for CASSSGTGNPEAFF.

This chain links TRBV2 with TRBJ2-1; a possible D gene is TRBD1 (5 bases). The CDR3 length is 12 residues. Trimming removed 4 bases at V and 8 bases at J, with 9 bases between. Looked up from germline, CDR1 is SNHLY and CDR2 is FYNNEI. The CDR3 loop reads CASSGQGDEQFF. CDR3 DNA sequence: TGTGCCAGCAGTGGGCAGGGCGATGAGCAGTTCTTC.

This clone was detected only a few times. The chain recombines TRBV27 with TRBJ1-4; D is uncertain. V was shortened by 10 bases and J by 5 bases, with 8 bases between the two germline ends. Germline lookup yields CDR1 MNHEY and CDR2 SMNVEV (reference sequence). This CDR3 is 11 amino acids long. The CDR3 loop reads CATDLNEKLFF. The CDR3 DNA reads as TGTGCCACCGATCTCAATGAAAAACTGTTTTTT. Supplemented by reference TRBV27 and TRBJ1-4, the full variable domain reads EAQVTQNPRYLITVTGKKLTVTCSQNMNHEYMSWYRQDPGLGLRQIYYSMNVEVTDKGDVPEGYKVSRKEKRNFPLILESPSPNQTSLYFCATDLNEKLFFGSGTQLSVL.

The gene calls are TRBV4-3 and TRBJ2-7; 9 nucleotides align to TRBD1. Germline CDR1 LGHNA, CDR2 YSLEER. The CDR3 length is 14 residues. J lost 3 bases, V lost 4 bases, and 4 bases had no gene match. The CDR3 sequence is CASSRGQGRYEQYF. The CDR3 bases are TGCGCCAGCAGCCGGGGACAGGGACGCTACGAGCAGTACTTC.

The chain employs TRBV27 and TRBJ2-5; D uncertain. The CDR3 is 13 amino acids. V lost 2 bases and J 5 bases, leaving 9 bases between the germline ends. The V gene's germline CDR1 is MNHEY and CDR2 SMNVEV (reference sequence). The CDR3 sequence is CASSLNRLETQYF. The CDR3, as DNA: TGTGCCAGCAGTTTAAATCGGTTGGAGACCCAGTACTTC.

This rearrangement joins TRBV7-2 to TRBJ2-5; D gene uncertain. Germline lookup yields CDR1 SGHTA and CDR2 FQGNSA. V was clipped by 5 bases and J by 3 bases, with 10 bases between them. The CDR3 sequence is 13 residues long. The CDR3 region is CASSPDGKETQYF. The CDR3 DNA reads TGTGCCAGCAGCCCGGACGGTAAAGAGACCCAGTACTTC.

The rearrangement joins TRBV6-5 to TRBJ1-6; D might be TRBD1 (6 bases). Trimming removed 3 bases at V and 13 bases at J, with 10 bases between. This CDR3 region has 12 residues. CDR1 and CDR2 from the germline V gene are MNHEY and SVGAGI. The CDR3 nucleotides read TGTGCCAGCAGTTATCAAGGGGGGCCCCTCCACTTT. Residues: CASSYQGGPLHF.

The rearrangement uses TRBV29-1 and TRBJ2-3; 10 nucleotides align to TRBD2. The CDR3 loop spans 14 amino acids. Germline assignment: CDR1 SQVTM and CDR2 ANQGSEA. V lost 6 bases, J lost 6 bases, and 9 bases stayed unmatched. CDR3 nucleotides: TGCAGCGTCTACCTAGCGGGGGCCCGGGATACGCAGTATTTT. Protein product: CSVYLAGARDTQYF.

This rearrangement joins TRBV19 to TRBJ1-1, with 9 bases that match TRBD1. Trimming removed 7 bases from V and 8 bases from J; junction bases left unmatched: 8. Per the germline V gene, CDR1 is LNHDA and CDR2 is SQIVND (reference sequence). The CDR3 spans 13 residues. CDR3 bases: TGTGCCAGTACACCACAGGGGGCAGGGGAAGCTTTCTTT. It translates to CASTPQGAGEAFF.

This sequence joins TRBV5-1 and TRBJ2-6; 7 bases align to TRBD1. The CDR3 contains 16 residues. Germline CDR1 SGHRS, CDR2 YFSETQ. The J segment lost 4 bases and the V segment lost 1 base, leaving 5 bases of the junction unmatched. DNA for the CDR3: TGCGCCAGCAGCTTGAACAGGGGTGCCGGGGCCAACGTCCTGACTTTC. It is translated as CASSLNRGAGANVLTF.

The chain couples TRBV2 to TRBJ1-1, with 9 bases that match TRBD1. This CDR3 region has 13 residues. V gave up 5 bases and J gave up 5 bases; unmatched junction bases: 3. From germline, CDR1 is SNHLY and CDR2 FYNNEI. The CDR3 sequence is CASSHRGRTEAFF. CDR3 DNA: TGTGCCAGCAGTCACAGGGGGCGGACTGAAGCTTTCTTT.

This clone was seen just once. Other DNA sequences in this specimen translate into the identical CDR3. This chain links TRBV28 with TRBJ2-2; D gene unclear. The CDR3 totals 12 residues. Germline V gene sequence: CDR1 MDHEN, CDR2 SYDVKM. Trimming cost V 4 bases and J 4 bases, with 4 bases left between them. The CDR3 coding sequence is TGTGCCAGCAGTTCTGGCACCGGGGAGCTGTTTTTT. Protein product: CASSSGTGELFF.

The rearrangement joins TRBV7-6 to TRBJ1-3; D is perhaps TRBD1 (6 bases). Germline assignment: CDR1 SGHVS and CDR2 FNYEAQ. V was trimmed by 5 bases and J by 1 base, leaving 15 bases between them. The CDR3 has 16 amino acids. In DNA form, the CDR3 reads TGTGCCAGCAGCCTAGGACAGCTAGGATCTGGAAACACCATATATTTT. Encoded protein: CASSLGQLGSGNTIYF.

The rearrangement uses TRBV28 and TRBJ2-7, with TRBD2 matching over 9 bases. The CDR3 spans 17 residues. Trimming took 5 bases from V and 0 from J; bases not matched to a gene: 11. CDR1 is MDHEN and CDR2 is SYDVKM in the germline V gene. The CDR3 sequence is CASSPPGSGGTSYEQYF. The DNA for the CDR3 is TGTGCCAGCAGTCCCCCAGGTAGCGGGGGTACCTCCTACGAGCAGTACTTC.

This rearrangement joins TRBV4-3 to TRBJ2-1; D is tentatively TRBD1 or TRBD2 (6 bases each). Germline values: CDR1 LGHNA, CDR2 YSLEER. The CDR3 length is 15 residues. The V end was cut by 1 base, the J end by 5 bases, with 12 bases between. The CDR3 reads CASSQVGGGHNEQFF. Written as DNA, the CDR3 is TGCGCCAGCAGCCAAGTCGGAGGGGGTCACAATGAGCAGTTCTTC.

This chain connects TRBV7-2 to TRBJ1-1; D perhaps matches TRBD1 (5 bases). The CDR3 consists of 16 residues. Per the germline V gene, CDR1 is SGHTA and CDR2 is FQGNSA. Trimming shortened V by 7 bases and J by 1 base, and 19 bases separated the two germline ends. CDR3 residues: CASTLQVGVGNTEAFF. CDR3 nucleotides: TGTGCCAGCACCCTACAAGTGGGGGTCGGGAACACTGAAGCTTTCTTT.

This chain links TRBV30 with TRBJ1-5; 8 bases are a match to TRBD1. The CDR3 has 16 amino acids. CDR1 and CDR2 from the germline V gene are GTSNPN and SVGIG (reference sequence). V dropped 1 base and J dropped 4; count of bases not matched to a gene: 9. The CDR3 region has the DNA TGTGCCTGGAGTGCCCGCGGACAGGGATGGAATCAGCCCCAGCATTTT. It specifies CAWSARGQGWNQPQHF.

The rearrangement links TRBV15 to TRBJ2-3; 8 nucleotides match TRBD2. CDR3 length: 15 amino acids. Germline V lookup: CDR1 LNHNV, CDR2 YYDKDF (reference sequence). J was trimmed by 1 base and V by 3 bases; bases with no gene match: 3. The CDR3 bases are TGTGCCACCAGCAGTAGCGGGGCAGGCACAGATACGCAGTATTTT. Residues: CATSSSGAGTDTQYF.

The rearrangement uses TRBV28 and TRBJ2-7; D gene ambiguous. V was trimmed by 4 bases and J by 5 bases, leaving 18 bases between them. CDR1 is MDHEN, CDR2 SYDVKM, per germline. The CDR3 consists of 15 residues. CDR3 sequence (DNA): TGTGCCAGCAGTTCTTCCGCCCTAATCATCCACGAGCAGTACTTC. It codes for CASSSSALIIHEQYF.

The rearrangement joins TRBV29-1 to TRBJ1-1; 8 positions match TRBD1. Germline loops: CDR1 SQVTM, CDR2 ANQGSEA. J gave up 5 bases and V 7 bases, and 6 bases lay outside the gene matches. The CDR3 runs to 12 residues. In DNA, the CDR3 is TGCAGCGGTTACAGGGGGATGACTGAAGCTTTCTTT. Amino acid sequence: CSGYRGMTEAFF.

The chain uses TRBV2 and TRBJ1-6, with TRBD1 matching over 8 bases. This CDR3 has 16 residues. Germline-derived CDR1 and CDR2 are SNHLY and FYNNEI. Germline trimming cut 6 bases from V and 0 bases from J; bases unmatched to any gene: 4. CDR3: CASRRDRSSYNSPLHF. CDR3 DNA sequence: TGTGCCAGCAGGAGGGACAGGAGCTCCTATAATTCACCCCTCCACTTT.

The genes are TRBV30 and TRBJ1-2; D is ambiguous. Germline CDR1 is GTSNPN and CDR2 is SVGIG (reference sequence). This CDR3 is 9 amino acids long. V shed 7 bases and J shed 7 bases, with 7 bases lying between them. In DNA, the CDR3 is TGTGCCTTAGGGATTGGCTACACCTTC. As protein: CALGIGYTF.

The V call is TRBV6-5, the J call TRBJ1-5; perhaps TRBD1 as D (5 bases). CDR3 length equals 13 residues. The V gene lost 5 bases and the J gene lost 9 bases, with 14 bases spanning the gap. The germline CDR1 and CDR2 sequences are MNHEY and SVGAGI. CDR3 loop: CASSRQTLGPQHF. In nucleotides, the CDR3 is TGTGCCAGCAGTAGACAGACTCTAGGGCCCCAGCATTTT.

The J gene is TRBJ2-3, the V gene TRBV28, with D tentatively TRBD2 (6 bases). This CDR3 contains 16 residues. Germline V gives CDR1 MDHEN, CDR2 SYDVKM. Trimming left V 6 bases short and J 1 base short, with 17 bases between. CDR3 nucleotide sequence: TGTGCCAGCAGCTCGGAAGGAGGGGCGGGCACAGATACGCAGTATTTT. Translated, it gives CASSSEGGAGTDTQYF.

V and J are TRBV19 and TRBJ2-1, with D uncertain. CDR1 is LNHDA, CDR2 SQIVND, per germline (reference sequence). V gave up 3 bases and J gave up 0 bases, with 9 bases separating them. CDR3 length: 15 amino acids. The CDR3 nucleotides read TGTGCCAGTAGTATTTTGGGGAACTCCTACAATGAGCAGTTCTTC. Its translation is CASSILGNSYNEQFF.

The chain couples TRBV6-5 to TRBJ1-6; the match to TRBD1 covers 7 bases. This CDR3 spans 14 amino acids. J was trimmed by 9 bases and V by 7 bases; bases with no gene match: 9. CDR1 and CDR2 (germline): MNHEY, SVGAGI. The CDR3 is CASTDRVRGSPLHF. The CDR3 nucleotides are TGTGCCAGCACCGACAGGGTCCGAGGTTCACCCCTCCACTTT.